The 15 T cell receptor beta chains reported below all come from one sample, sequenced in a study of T cells in Graves' hyperthyroidism and ophthalmopathy (dated by TCRdb to the late 2010s). The library came from multiplex PCR. The listed sequencing device is Illumina HiSeq 2000. The TCR beta CDR3 regions were amplified from the RNA transcripts. The TCR CDR3 was subjected to a first round of RT-PCR using the HTBI primer set and the Qiagen OneStep RT-PCR kit. TCRdb took the public reads, trimmed them with fastp at Q25, ran MiXCR for clone calling and kept in-frame beta chains. A single entry per CDR3 protein holds the most common genes and DNA from its merged rows. This sample comprises about 700,000 distinct CDR3 sequences, roughly 46% of them detected only once. In total, the top ten clones hold about 7.2% of the sample. Specimen: peripheral blood or thyroid tissue (not recorded which). The receptors here all came from an adult man with Graves' disease, either hyperthyroidism or ophthalmopathy (not recorded which).

The rearrangement uses TRBV25-1 and TRBJ1-2; 11 bases agree with TRBD1. CDR1 and CDR2 (germline): MGHDK, SYGVNS. The V gene end was trimmed by 0 bases and the J gene end by 8 bases; junction bases not matched to a gene: 5. CDR3 size: 15 residues. CDR3 amino acids: CASSEYGGQGDGYTF. The CDR3 DNA reads TGTGCCAGCAGTGAATATGGGGGACAGGGGGACGGCTACACCTTC.

The rearrangement links TRBV29-1 to TRBJ1-2, with D hard to call. With 8 bases removed from V and 8 bases from J, the gap between germline ends came to 15 bases. The CDR3 has 11 amino acids. Germline loops: CDR1 SQVTM, CDR2 ANQGSEA. CDR3 nucleotides: TGCAGCTCCGGACTGACGGGGGGCTACACCTTC. This translates into CSSGLTGGYTF. Variable domain in full (rest from reference TRBV29-1 and TRBJ1-2): SAVISQKPSRDICQRGTSLTIQCQVDSQVTMMFWYRQQPGQSLTLIATANQGSEATYESGFVIDKFPISRPNLTFSTLTVSNMSPEDSSIYLCSSGLTGGYTFGSGTRLTVV.

Comment on this clonotype: This sequence may be a read error, since a much larger clone differs from it by one base. The V call is TRBV2, the J call TRBJ2-5, with a tentative D call TRBD2 (5 bases). CDR1 SNHLY and CDR2 FYNNEI come from the germline V gene. The CDR3 spans 14 residues. Trimming shortened V by 2 bases and J by 5 bases, and 12 bases separated the two germline ends. For the CDR3, the DNA is TGTGCCAGCAGTGAATGGACTTTAGGGGAGACCCAGTACTTC. Encoded protein: CASSEWTLGETQYF.

Comments on this clonotype: Since a much larger clone is just one base distant, this may be a read error. The chain has TRBV7-2 and TRBJ2-7, with TRBD2 identical over 9 bases. Germline values: CDR1 SGHTA, CDR2 FQGNSA. This CDR3 has 14 residues. CDR3 bases: TGTGCCGGCAGTCTCGGCGGGGGGGACTACGAGCAGTACTTC. Translation gives CAGSLGGGDYEQYF.

This clonotype was found a few times. The chain couples TRBV5-6 to TRBJ1-1, with 7 bases aligning to TRBD1. The CDR3 has 14 residues. CDR1 SGHDT and CDR2 YYEEEE come from the germline V gene. V trimming: 4 bases; J trimming: 7 bases; junction bases outside the gene matches: 10. The CDR3 nucleotides are TGTGCCAGCAGCGAAGGGACAGCCATCCGTGAAGCTTTCTTT. Amino acids: CASSEGTAIREAFF.

The rearrangement uses TRBV29-1 and TRBJ2-7; D perhaps matches TRBD2 (6 bases). CDR1 is SQVTM and CDR2 is ANQGSEA in the germline V gene. Trimming cost V 6 bases and J 5 bases, with 11 bases left between them. The CDR3 extends over 11 amino acids. The CDR3 is CSVLEGNEQYF. The CDR3 DNA reads as TGCAGCGTGCTGGAGGGTAACGAGCAGTACTTC.

This clonotype was recorded many times. The rearrangement uses TRBV29-1 and TRBJ1-1; 9 nucleotides agree with TRBD1. The trim removed 5 bases at V and 1 base at J, leaving 5 bases unmatched. The CDR3 has 14 amino acids. Germline values: CDR1 SQVTM, CDR2 ANQGSEA. Here the CDR3 reads CSVCLTGGNTEAFF. In DNA form, the CDR3 reads TGCAGCGTTTGCCTGACAGGGGGGAACACTGAAGCTTTCTTT.

The chain uses TRBV6-1 and TRBJ1-6; the D gene is possibly TRBD1 (5 bases). V lost 6 bases and J lost 7, with 19 bases in between. This CDR3 comprises 16 residues. CDR1 is MNHNS and CDR2 is SASEGT in the germline V gene. This CDR3 is CASRNAASGENSPLHF. For the CDR3, the DNA is TGTGCCAGCAGAAATGCGGCCTCGGGGGAAAATTCACCCCTCCACTTT.

The gene calls are TRBV10-3 and TRBJ1-1; 10 bases line up with TRBD1. CDR3 length: 13 residues. Germline CDR1 reads ENHRY; CDR2 reads SYGVKD. CDR3 in amino acids: CARPGTGDTEAFF. In DNA, the CDR3 is TGTGCTAGACCCGGGACAGGGGACACTGAAGCTTTCTTT.

This clonotype has just a few counts. V is TRBV7-2 and J is TRBJ1-4, with TRBD1 identical over 9 bases. Germline V gene lookup returns CDR1 SGHTA and CDR2 FQGNSA. The CDR3 extends over 15 amino acids. V lost 4 bases to trimming and J lost 7 bases; unmatched junction nucleotides: 7. The CDR3 sequence: CASSSQGGQGEKLFF. The CDR3 DNA is TGTGCCAGCAGCTCACAAGGGGGACAGGGTGAAAAACTGTTTTTT.

J is TRBJ1-2 and V is TRBV20-1, with 8 bases aligning to TRBD1. Germline V gives CDR1 DFQATT, CDR2 SNEGSKA (reference sequence). CDR3 length equals 12 residues. The V segment lost 6 bases and the J segment 6 bases; nucleotides outside the gene matches: 6. CDR3 protein: CSAGQGRNGYTF. CDR3 nucleotides: TGCAGTGCAGGACAGGGCCGAAATGGCTACACCTTC.

This clonotype was detected only once. The chain carries TRBV12-3 or TRBV12-4 and TRBJ2-5, with TRBD2 as a possible D gene (5 bases). The CDR3 contains 10 residues. Trimming took off 5 bases at V and 10 bases at J, with 8 bases between the two ends. The DNA of the CDR3 is TGTGCCAGCAGTGAAGAGGGCCAGTACTTC. It specifies CASSEEGQYF.

To note about this clonotype: This may stem from a read error, because a much larger clone lies one nucleotide away. V usage is TRBV29-1 and J usage is TRBJ1-2; 9 bases map to TRBD1. The CDR3 has 13 amino acids. Germline values: CDR1 SQVTM, CDR2 ANQGSEA. The ends lost 5 bases at V and 10 bases at J; junction bases unmatched: 11. CDR3 loop: CSVSGQGGRDYTF. CDR3 DNA: TGCAGCGTTTCGGGACAGGGAGGACGGGACTACACCTTC.

The rearrangement uses TRBV4-1 and TRBJ1-1, with 7 bases aligning to TRBD1. V trimming: 1 base; J trimming: 7 bases; junction bases outside the gene matches: 3. Germline-derived CDR1 and CDR2 are MGHRA and YSYEKL. This CDR3 contains 13 residues. The CDR3 DNA sequence: TGCGCCAGCAGCCAAGGCCGGGACAGTGAAGCTTTCTTT. It codes for CASSQGRDSEAFF.

This clonotype was recorded many times. This chain connects TRBV7-8 to TRBJ2-7; 8 bases align to TRBD2. This CDR3 spans 15 amino acids. Trimming removed 1 base from V and 7 bases from J; junction bases left unmatched: 9. Germline V gene lookup returns CDR1 SGHVS and CDR2 FQNEAQ. CDR3 bases: TGTGCCAGCAGCTTAGGAGTTCAGGGGACTAGTGAGCAGTACTTC. Translating it yields CASSLGVQGTSEQYF.